This T cell receptor beta chain was captured by sequencing in a study of cytomegalovirus exposure and HLA in healthy donors. Overall study: Most genotyped donors, around four fifths of 398, had Caucasian-associated genetic ancestry.

The PCR had 60 Vbeta and 13 Jbeta primers. The method was immunoSEQ multiplex PCR; TCRdb's version includes in-frame clones alone and lacks a portion of them. In the table there are about 200,000 clones, 75% to 90% of which are singletons. Trimming at V came to 6 bases and at J to 5 bases, leaving 13 bases not matched to a gene. CDR1 and CDR2 (germline): SGHRS, YFSETQ. The CDR3 is 17 residues long. Comments on this clone: Its antigen is not identified.

Findings and limits, study-wide: As a later analysis revealed, most CMV-associated TCR beta chains appeared HLA-restricted.

The chain has TRBV5-1 and TRBJ2-3; 12 bases are shared with TRBD2. Sequenced: PBMCs. The receptor was isolated from a woman aged 25-40 years in good health and CMV-seronegative. CDR3 bases: TGCGCCAGCACCCGGGTGGGAAGGACTAGCGGGATAGATACGCAGTATTTT. It encodes CASTRVGRTSGIDTQYF.